This T cell receptor (beta chain) was obtained from a study of cytomegalovirus exposure and HLA in healthy donors. For the study at large: Most genotyped donors, 81% of fewer than 400, had Caucasian-associated genetic ancestry.

Germline V gene lookup returns CDR1 SNHLY and CDR2 FYNNEI. This CDR3 contains 13 residues. After removal of 8 bases from V and 3 bases from J, the junction contained 7 bases not matched to a gene. 60 Vbeta and 13 Jbeta primers were used in PCR. Libraries were prepared by immunoSEQ multiplex PCR; TCRdb keeps only in-frame clonotypes and omits some of them. Of about 80,000 clones in the sample, about 79% were seen once. The study sampled nominally healthy donors, though unrecorded immune exposures were likely. This TCR derives from a woman between 40 and 55 years old in good health and CMV-seronegative. The sequenced sample consisted of PBMCs. The rearrangement joins TRBV2 to TRBJ2-7, with 7 positions matching TRBD2. CDR3 sequence reads: CASAGVAGYEQYF. DNA for the CDR3: TGTGCCAGCGCCGGGGTAGCGGGCTACGAGCAGTACTTC. The whole variable domain, remainder taken from reference TRBV2 and TRBJ2-7, is EPEVTQTPSHQVTQMGQEVILRCVPISNHLYFYWYRQILGQKVEFLVSFYNNEISEKSEIFDDQFSVERPDGSNFTLKIRSTKLEDSAMYFCASAGVAGYEQYFGPGTRLTVT.